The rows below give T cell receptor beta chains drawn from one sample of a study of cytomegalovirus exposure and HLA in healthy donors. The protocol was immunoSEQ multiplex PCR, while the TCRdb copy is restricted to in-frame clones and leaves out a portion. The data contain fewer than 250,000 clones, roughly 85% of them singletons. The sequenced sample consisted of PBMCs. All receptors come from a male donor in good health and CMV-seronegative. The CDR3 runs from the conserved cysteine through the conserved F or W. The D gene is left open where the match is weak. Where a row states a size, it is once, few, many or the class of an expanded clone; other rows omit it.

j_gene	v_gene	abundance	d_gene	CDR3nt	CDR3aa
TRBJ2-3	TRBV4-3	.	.	TGCGCCAGCAGCCAATCGAGTGCCTTACAGAGCACAGATACGCAGTATTTT	CASSQSSALQSTDTQYF
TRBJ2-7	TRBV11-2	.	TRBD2	TGTGCCAGCAGCTTCCTAGCGGGAGGCCTCTCCTACGAGCAGTACTTC	CASSFLAGGLSYEQYF
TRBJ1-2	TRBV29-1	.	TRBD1	TGCAGCGTTCCAAAAGGGGGACAGCCGACTAACTATGGCTACACCTTC	CSVPKGGQPTNYGYTF
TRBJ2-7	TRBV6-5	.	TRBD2	TGTGCCAGCAGTCCGAGCGGGAGGGCACTCTACGAGCAGTACTTC	CASSPSGRALYEQYF
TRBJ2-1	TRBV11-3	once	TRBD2	TGTGCCAGCGCTTTCGGGACTAGCAACAATGAGCAGTTCTTC	CASAFGTSNNEQFF
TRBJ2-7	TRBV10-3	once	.	TGTGCCATCAGCCGAACGAGCGAGCAGTACTTC	CAISRTSEQYF
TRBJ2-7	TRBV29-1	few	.	TGCAGCGTTGAGGTCTTTGGGGGCTGGGAGCAGTACTTC	CSVEVFGGWEQYF
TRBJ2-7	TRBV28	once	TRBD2	TGTGCCAGTTACTCCCCGCTAGCGGGGCCCTACGAGCAGTACTTC	CASYSPLAGPYEQYF
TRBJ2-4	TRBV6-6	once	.	TGTGCCAGCAGTTACTTCGGGAGTCGGGCCAAAAACATTCAGTACTTC	CASSYFGSRAKNIQYF
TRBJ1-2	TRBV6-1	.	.	TGTGCCAGCAGGCGCGTTAATGGCTACACCTTC	CASRRVNGYTF
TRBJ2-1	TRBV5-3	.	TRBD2	TGTGCCAGAAGCTTTCTAATGGCTAGCGGGAGTCGGGAGCAGTTCTTC	CARSFLMASGSREQFF
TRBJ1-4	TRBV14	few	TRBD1	TGTGCCAGCGGTGCAGGGGGCGCCTCAGAAAAACTGTTTTTT	CASGAGGASEKLFF
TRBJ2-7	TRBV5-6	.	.	TGTGCCAGCAGCTGGGGACAAGTAAATTTCTACGAGCAGTACTTC	CASSWGQVNFYEQYF
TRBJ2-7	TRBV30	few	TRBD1	TGTGCCTGGGCCCGACAGGGGACCCACGAGCAGTACTTC	CAWARQGTHEQYF